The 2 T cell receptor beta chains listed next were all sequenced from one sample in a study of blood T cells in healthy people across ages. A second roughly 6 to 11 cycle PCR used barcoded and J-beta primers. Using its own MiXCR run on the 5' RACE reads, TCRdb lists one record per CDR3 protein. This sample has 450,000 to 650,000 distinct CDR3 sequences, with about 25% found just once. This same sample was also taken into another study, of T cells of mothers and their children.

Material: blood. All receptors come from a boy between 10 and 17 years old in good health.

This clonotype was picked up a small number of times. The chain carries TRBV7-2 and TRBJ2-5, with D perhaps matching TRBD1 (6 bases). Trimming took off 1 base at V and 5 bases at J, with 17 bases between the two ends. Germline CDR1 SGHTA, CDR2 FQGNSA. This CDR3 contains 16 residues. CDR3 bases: TGTGCCAGCAGCTTAGTTGGGGGCAACCACGGGGAGACCCAGTACTTC. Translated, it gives CASSLVGGNHGETQYF.

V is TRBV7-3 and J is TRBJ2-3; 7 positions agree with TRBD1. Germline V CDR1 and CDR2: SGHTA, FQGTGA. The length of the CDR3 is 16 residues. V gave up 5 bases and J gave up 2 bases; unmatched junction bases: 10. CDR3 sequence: CASSANLGGPTDTQYF. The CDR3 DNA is TGTGCCAGCAGCGCAAACCTAGGGGGCCCCACAGATACGCAGTATTTT.